Each of the 15 T cell receptor beta chains below was sequenced from the same sample in a study of cytomegalovirus exposure and HLA in healthy donors. Primers for the PCR totalled 60 Vbeta and 13 Jbeta. Clones were sequenced by immunoSEQ multiplex PCR, and TCRdb holds only the in-frame ones, with some missing. Here the sample spans around 210,000 clones, approximately 85% being singletons. Sequencing was done on a sample of PBMCs. The receptors derive from a girl aged 2-15 years in good health and CMV-seronegative.

Comments on this clone: The sample holds other DNA sequences that translate to the same CDR3. This sequence joins TRBV5-1 and TRBJ2-3, with 7 bases matching TRBD2. This CDR3 spans 14 amino acids. Germline V gives CDR1 SGHRS, CDR2 YFSETQ. Trimming cost V 1 base and J 1 base; bases outside gene matches: 0. DNA of the CDR3: TGCGCCAGCAGCTTGCGGGGGGGCACAGATACGCAGTATTTT. This codes for CASSLRGGTDTQYF. The complete variable domain, with remaining parts taken from reference TRBV5-1 and TRBJ2-3, reads KAGVTQTPRYLIKTRGQQVTLSCSPISGHRSVSWYQQTPGQGLQFLFEYFSETQRNKGNFPGRFSGRQFSNSRSEMNVSTLELGDSALYLCASSLRGGTDTQYFGPGTRLTVL.

This clone was observed a handful of times. In the same sample, other DNA sequences code for this CDR3. The V call is TRBV11-2, the J call TRBJ1-1; D is unresolved. Trimming cost V 1 base and J 1 base, with 4 bases left between them. Germline V lookup: CDR1 SGHAT, CDR2 FQNNGV. The CDR3 is made up of 13 amino acids. The CDR3 coding sequence is TGTGCCAGCAGCTTAGGTAGGAACACTGAAGCTTTCTTT. This translates into CASSLGRNTEAFF.

The chain couples TRBV19 to TRBJ1-1; TRBD1 matches at 7 bases. The CDR3 contains 15 residues. The junction had 5 bases not matched to a gene; V was cut back by 2 bases and J by 2 bases. CDR1 LNHDA and CDR2 SQIVND come from the germline V gene (reference sequence). The CDR3 region has the DNA TGTGCCAGTAGTATATTTGGGACAGCCAACACTGAAGCTTTCTTT. Residues: CASSIFGTANTEAFF.

This chain joins TRBV7-8 and TRBJ1-2, with 8 bases aligning to TRBD1. V was clipped by 9 bases and J by 8 bases; unmatched bases: 5. The CDR3 runs to 11 residues. Germline CDR1 reads SGHVS; CDR2 reads FQNEAQ. CDR3 sequence: CASRTGSGYTF. The CDR3, as DNA: TGTGCCAGTAGGACAGGGAGCGGCTACACCTTC.

This rearrangement joins TRBV10-2 to TRBJ2-1; 14 bases fit TRBD2. Germline CDR1 is WSHSY and CDR2 is SAAADI. This CDR3 is 15 amino acids long. The junction had 2 bases not matched to a gene; V was cut back by 5 bases and J by 5 bases. CDR3 bases: TGCGCCAGCAGTTGGACTAGCGGGAGGAACAATGAGCAGTTCTTC. Encoded protein: CASSWTSGRNNEQFF.

Comments on this clone: One junction end disagrees with the germline gene, perhaps due to a read error. The J gene is TRBJ2-7, the V gene TRBV7-9; 7 nucleotides align to TRBD1. Per germline, CDR1 SEHNR and CDR2 FQNEAQ (reference sequence). This CDR3 has 14 amino acids. Here the CDR3 reads CSSSLGQVTYEQYF. CDR3 in DNA: TGTTCCAGCAGCTTAGGACAGGTTACGTACGAGCAGTACTTC.

The genes are TRBV27 and TRBJ1-2; 7 bases fit TRBD1. The V gene end was trimmed by 6 bases and the J gene end by 0 bases; junction bases not matched to a gene: 10. The CDR3 totals 16 residues. Germline V gene sequence: CDR1 MNHEY, CDR2 SMNVEV (reference sequence). CDR3 coding DNA: TGTGCCAGCAGCCAGGGACAGCTACCTGCTAACTATGGCTACACCTTC. Translation: CASSQGQLPANYGYTF.

J is TRBJ1-2 and V is TRBV13, with 9 bases aligning to TRBD1. With 4 bases clipped from V and 6 bases from J, the junction kept 3 bases outside the gene matches. The germline CDR1 and CDR2 sequences are PRHDT and FYEKMQ (reference sequence). This CDR3 is 13 amino acids long. In DNA, the CDR3 is TGTGCCAGCAGCTCCGACAGGGGGGATGGCTACACCTTC. It yields the protein CASSSDRGDGYTF.

V usage is TRBV14 and J usage is TRBJ1-1, with 7 bases lining up with TRBD1. Germline V gene lookup returns CDR1 SGHDN and CDR2 FVKESK. After removal of 2 bases from V and 2 bases from J, the junction contained 8 bases not matched to a gene. The length of the CDR3 is 16 residues. CDR3 residues: CASSQSFGTVNTEAFF. CDR3 DNA sequence: TGTGCCAGCAGCCAATCGTTCGGGACAGTCAACACTGAAGCTTTCTTT.

This chain links TRBV25-1 with TRBJ1-3, with a weak D call TRBD1 (6 bases). V was shortened by 4 bases and J by 0 bases, with 13 bases between the two germline ends. Per germline, CDR1 MGHDK and CDR2 SYGVNS. The CDR3 runs to 16 residues. This CDR3 reads CASSVDRFHSGNTIYF. CDR3 DNA: TGTGCCAGCAGTGTCGACAGGTTTCACTCTGGAAACACCATATATTTT.

The gene calls are TRBV7-3 and TRBJ2-3; 14 nucleotides line up with TRBD2. The germline V gene encodes CDR1 SGHTA and CDR2 FQGTGA. This CDR3 is built from 16 residues. V was pared by 6 bases and J by 3 bases, with 5 bases of the junction left unmatched. In DNA, the CDR3 is TGTGCCAGCAGGACGACTAGCGGGGGGGGTACAGATACGCAGTATTTT. This sequence encodes CASRTTSGGGTDTQYF.

The rearrangement uses TRBV6-5 and TRBJ1-4, with 8 bases lining up with TRBD1. After removal of 0 bases from V and 8 bases from J, the junction contained 8 bases not matched to a gene. Per the germline V gene, CDR1 is MNHEY and CDR2 is SVGAGI. This CDR3 is built from 16 residues. DNA of the CDR3: TGTGCCAGCAGTTACTCGCCGACAGGGGTGGACGAAAAACTGTTTTTT. Its translation is CASSYSPTGVDEKLFF.

V usage is TRBV4-1 and J usage is TRBJ2-4; D gene unclear. The CDR3 is 15 residues long. The ends were cut back, 2 bases at V and 0 bases at J, with 8 bases in the middle. The V gene's germline CDR1 is MGHRA and CDR2 YSYEKL. The CDR3 coding sequence is TGCGCCAGCAGCCAATCTCAGGTAGCCAAAAACATTCAGTACTTC. It is translated as CASSQSQVAKNIQYF.

V and J are TRBV18 and TRBJ1-4; perhaps TRBD1 as D (6 bases). Germline-derived CDR1 and CDR2 are KGHSH and LQKENI. The germline V and J ends were trimmed by 0 bases and 6 bases, with 8 bases remaining between them. CDR3 length equals 14 residues. CDR3 protein: CASSPPGGHEKLFF. The DNA for the CDR3 is TGTGCCAGCTCACCACCCGGGGGGCATGAAAAACTGTTTTTT.

The chain recombines TRBV7-3 with TRBJ2-3; 10 bases map to TRBD2. CDR1 SGHTA and CDR2 FQGTGA come from the germline V gene. V lost 0 bases to trimming and J lost 2 bases; unmatched junction nucleotides: 8. This CDR3 is 18 amino acids long. CDR3 sequence (DNA): TGTGCCAGCAGCTTAACGTCCCTAGCGGGGGCCCACACAGATACGCAGTATTTT. Its protein product is CASSLTSLAGAHTDTQYF. The entire variable domain, with the rest obtained from reference TRBV7-3 and TRBJ2-3, is as follows: GAGVSQTPSNKVTEKGKYVELRCDPISGHTALYWYRQSLGQGPEFLIYFQGTGAADDSGLPNDRFFAVRPEGSVSTLKIQRTERGDSAVYLCASSLTSLAGAHTDTQYFGPGTRLTVL.